This TCR beta chain was sequenced during a study of T cells in Graves' hyperthyroidism and ophthalmopathy. The V end was cut by 4 bases, the J end by 4 bases, with 20 bases between. This CDR3 is 16 amino acids long. Germline CDR1 is SGDLS and CDR2 is YYNGEE. Source material for PBMCs was less than 12 ml fresh peripheral blood. This clonotype was detected once. What it binds is unknown. Amplification of TCR beta CDR3 regions used RNA as the template. The HTBI set primed first-round TCR CDR3 RT-PCR. From the multiplex PCR reads, TCRdb called clonotypes with MiXCR, one entry per CDR3 protein. In the table there are about 600,000 distinct CDR3 sequences, 14% of which are singletons. General study results and limits: The authors' 13 V-J model separated ophthalmopathy from stable hyperthyroidism. The model identified upcoming ophthalmopathy a median 6.5 months ahead of onset.

This clonotype originated in a woman younger than 30 with Graves' ophthalmopathy. The chain joins TRBV9 to TRBJ2-5; D is possibly TRBD2 (5 bases). The sequenced sample was blood. Here the CDR3 DNA reads TGTGCCAGCAGCCCGAGCGGACCAGGTTTTCTAGAGACCCAGTACTTC. This codes for CASSPSGPGFLETQYF.